The next 7 T cell receptor beta chains were all read from a single sample in a study of shared clonotypes between healthy human individuals. Profiled with immunoSEQ multiplex PCR; TCRdb holds only in-frame clones, not every one. This table has roughly 2.2 million clones, 85% to 95% appearing once. The sequenced material came from naive CD4+ T cells from PBMCs. Documented subset: CD45RA+ positively selected. The origin of the receptors is a young man in good health. Some clones in this sample may be carry-over from other donors' samples.

The rearrangement uses TRBV21-1 and TRBJ1-2; the D call of TRBD1 is as the table states it, not checked on the DNA. TRBV21-1 counts as a pseudogene. This CDR3 region has 15 residues. CDR3 protein: CASSKKTGSGYGYTF. The CDR3 nucleotides read TGTGCCAGCAGCAAAAAAACAGGGAGCGGCTATGGCTACACCTTC.

The V gene is TRBV10-3, the J gene TRBJ1-1; no clear D gene. With 6 bases removed from V and 0 bases from J, the gap between germline ends came to 11 bases. Germline CDR1 and CDR2: ENHRY and SYGVKD. This CDR3 spans 14 amino acids. CDR3 sequence: CAISEQRMNTEAFF. For the CDR3, the DNA is TGTGCCATCAGCGAACAGAGAATGAACACTGAAGCTTTCTTT.

To note about this clone: The sample carries other DNA sequences with the same CDR3. The chain links TRBV18 to TRBJ2-5, with D unclear. V was cut by 3 bases and J by 5 bases, with 4 bases left in between. The CDR3 extends over 11 amino acids. Germline V gene lookup returns CDR1 KGHSH and CDR2 LQKENI. CDR3 region: CASSPRETQYF. The CDR3 DNA is TGTGCCAGCTCACCGCGGGAGACCCAGTACTTC.

The chain is built from TRBV7-3 and TRBJ2-3; 8 bases agree with TRBD2. CDR3 length: 17 amino acids. The ends lost 5 bases at V and 6 bases at J; junction bases unmatched: 16. Germline V gives CDR1 SGHTA, CDR2 FQGTGA. The CDR3 reads CASSPRGGRAVLDTQYF. The CDR3 DNA follows: TGTGCCAGCAGCCCCCGGGGGGGGAGGGCCGTTCTGGATACGCAGTATTTT.

The chain has TRBV4-2 and TRBJ1-2; D uncertain. V lost 3 bases and J 5 bases, leaving 7 bases between the germline ends. CDR3 length equals 12 residues. Germline assignment: CDR1 LGHNA and CDR2 YNFKEQ. CDR3 DNA: TGTGCCAGCAGCCACCAGGCGTATGGCTACACCTTC. Its translation: CASSHQAYGYTF.

The chain combines TRBV25-1 with TRBJ2-2, with D maybe TRBD2 (5 bases). This CDR3 contains 16 residues. The ends were cut back, 1 base at V and 8 bases at J, with 17 bases in the middle. In germline, CDR1 is MGHDK, CDR2 SYGVNS. The CDR3 is CASSEFRAAAGGELFF. Written as DNA, the CDR3 is TGTGCCAGCAGTGAATTTAGAGCGGCGGCCGGAGGGGAGCTGTTTTTT.

The count of this clone is one. This chain uses TRBV28 with TRBJ2-2, with a possible D match to TRBD2 (6 bases). V lost 6 bases, J lost 7 bases, and 12 bases lay in between. This CDR3 region has 13 residues. Germline V CDR1 and CDR2: MDHEN, SYDVKM. Here the CDR3 reads CASSRGFGGELFF. The CDR3 DNA follows: TGTGCCAGCAGCCGGGGGTTTGGCGGGGAGCTGTTTTTT.